This TCR beta chain was observed in a study of T cell repertoires in cytomegalovirus infection. Study details: Alongside well-studied HLA-B-restricted CMV epitopes, recently identified HLA-C-restricted CMV epitopes were also used. CMV infection and matching HLA type were both indicated by public TCR beta signatures.

Notes on the study in general: There were carriers of CMV plus the relevant HLA, and cumulative public TCR beta family frequency identified them.

This clonotype was observed once. What it recognizes is unknown. Germline CDR1 is SNHLY and CDR2 is FYNNEI. The CDR3 totals 14 residues. Trimming cost V 1 base and J 3 bases; bases outside gene matches: 2. TCRdb passed the reads through MiXCR, listing each CDR3 protein once. This table has hundreds of thousands of distinct CDR3 sequences, over 25% appearing once. Sequenced here: cultured CD8+ T cells from PBMCs, sampled from culture after CMV antigen stimulation. This sequence originates from a human donor in good health (CMV status not recorded). Some clones in this sample may be carry-over from other donors' samples. J is TRBJ1-1 and V is TRBV2; 7 bases agree with TRBD1. In nucleotides, the CDR3 is TGTGCCAGCAGTGAAGAGGGGGCGGACACTGAAGCTTTCTTT. Amino acid sequence: CASSEEGADTEAFF.